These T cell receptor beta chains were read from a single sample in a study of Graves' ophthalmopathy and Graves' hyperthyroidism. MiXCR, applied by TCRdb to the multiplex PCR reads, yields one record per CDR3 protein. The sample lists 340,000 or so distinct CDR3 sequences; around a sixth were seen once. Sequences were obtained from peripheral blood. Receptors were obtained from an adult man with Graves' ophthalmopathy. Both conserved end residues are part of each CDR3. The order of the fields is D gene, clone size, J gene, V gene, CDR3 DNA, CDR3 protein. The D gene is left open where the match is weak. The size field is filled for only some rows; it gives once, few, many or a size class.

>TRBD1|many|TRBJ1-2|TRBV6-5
TGTGCCAGCAGCTTAGGGGGCTTGAACACCTATGGCTACACCTTC
CASSLGGLNTYGYTF
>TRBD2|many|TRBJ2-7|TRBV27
TGTGCCAGCAGTTTAAGACGGACTAGCGGGGGAGGCTACGAGCAGTACTTC
CASSLRRTSGGGYEQYF
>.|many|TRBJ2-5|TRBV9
TGTGCCAGCAGCCCACCGGGGGGCCACAAATCGGAGACCCAGTACTTC
CASSPPGGHKSETQYF
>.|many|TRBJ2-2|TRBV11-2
TGTGCCAGCAGCCCATCGGACATCGCCGTCAGGGACACCGGGGAGCTGTTTTTT
CASSPSDIAVRDTGELFF
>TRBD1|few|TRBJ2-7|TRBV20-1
TGCAGTGGACAGGGGGCGTCGCTGGAGCAGTACTTC
CSGQGASLEQYF
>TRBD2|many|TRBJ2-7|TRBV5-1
TGCGCCAGCAGGGAAGCTAGCGGGAGAACTTACGAGCAGTACTTC
CASREASGRTYEQYF
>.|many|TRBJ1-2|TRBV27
TGTGCCAGCAGTAATAACCTCCAACTTTATGGCTACACCTTC
CASSNNLQLYGYTF
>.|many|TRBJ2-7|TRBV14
TGTGCCAGCAGCCAAGATTTGAACAGGTGGGGCGAGCAGTACTTC
CASSQDLNRWGEQYF
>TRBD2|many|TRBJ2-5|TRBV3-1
TGTGCCAGCAGCCTCAGGGAGGGTGGAGAGACCCAGTACTTC
CASSLREGGETQYF
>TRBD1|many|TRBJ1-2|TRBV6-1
TGTGCCAGCACGACAGGGGTCCATGGCTACACCTTC
CASTTGVHGYTF
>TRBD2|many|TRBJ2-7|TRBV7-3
TGTGCCAGCCCTGAAACTAGCGGTTCCACCTACGAGCAGTACTTC
CASPETSGSTYEQYF
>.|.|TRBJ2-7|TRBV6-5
TGTGCCAGCAGTTGGTGGGGGAACGAGCAGTACTTC
CASSWWGNEQYF
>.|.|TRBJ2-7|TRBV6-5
TGTGCCAGCAGTTGGAGCGTTACCTACGAGCAGTACTTC
CASSWSVTYEQYF
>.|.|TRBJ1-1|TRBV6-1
TGTGCCAGCAGTGAACTAGGGCAGGGTGAAGCTTTCTTT
CASSELGQGEAFF
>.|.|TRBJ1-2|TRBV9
TGTGCCATCAGCGAATCTGGGACGGATACTATGTCGGGCTACACCTTC
CAISESGTDTMSGYTF
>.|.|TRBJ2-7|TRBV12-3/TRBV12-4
TGTGCCAGCAGTGTCTCCGGGACACCCCACTACGAGCAGTACTTC
CASSVSGTPHYEQYF
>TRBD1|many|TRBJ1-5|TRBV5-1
TGCGCCAGCAGCCAGTCGACAGGGACCAATCAGCCCCAGCATTTT
CASSQSTGTNQPQHF
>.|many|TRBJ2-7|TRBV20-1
TGCAGTGCTAGAGCTCTTGGGGCCTACGAGCAGTACTTC
CSARALGAYEQYF
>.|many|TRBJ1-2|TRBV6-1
TGTGCCAGCACTGCGGGTTGGGCGGGCAGGGCTCTTGGCTATGGCTACACCTTC
CASTAGWAGRALGYGYTF
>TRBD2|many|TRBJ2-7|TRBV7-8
TGTGCCAGCAGCCAAGGAACTAGCGGGGAAACCTACGAGCAGTACTTC
CASSQGTSGETYEQYF
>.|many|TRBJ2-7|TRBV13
TGTGCCAGCAGCCCTACATACACTCCAACCTACGAGCAGTACTTC
CASSPTYTPTYEQYF
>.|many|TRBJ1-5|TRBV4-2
TGTGCCAGCAGCCAACAACACAATAGCAATCAGCCCCAGCATTTT
CASSQQHNSNQPQHF